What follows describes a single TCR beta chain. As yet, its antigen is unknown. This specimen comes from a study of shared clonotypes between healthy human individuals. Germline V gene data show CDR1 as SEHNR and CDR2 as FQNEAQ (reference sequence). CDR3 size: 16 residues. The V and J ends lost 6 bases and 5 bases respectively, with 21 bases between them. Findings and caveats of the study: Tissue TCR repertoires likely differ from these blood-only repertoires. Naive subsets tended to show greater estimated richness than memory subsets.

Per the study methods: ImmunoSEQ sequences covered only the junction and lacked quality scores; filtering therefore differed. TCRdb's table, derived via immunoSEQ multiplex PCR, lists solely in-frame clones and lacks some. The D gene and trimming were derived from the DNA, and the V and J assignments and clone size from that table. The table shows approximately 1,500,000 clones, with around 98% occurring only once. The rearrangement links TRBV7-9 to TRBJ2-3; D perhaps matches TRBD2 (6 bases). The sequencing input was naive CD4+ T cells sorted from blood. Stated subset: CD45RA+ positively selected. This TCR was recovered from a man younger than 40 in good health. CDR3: CASRDGWRGPGDTQYF. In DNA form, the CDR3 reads TGTGCCAGCAGGGATGGGTGGAGGGGTCCTGGAGATACGCAGTATTTT.